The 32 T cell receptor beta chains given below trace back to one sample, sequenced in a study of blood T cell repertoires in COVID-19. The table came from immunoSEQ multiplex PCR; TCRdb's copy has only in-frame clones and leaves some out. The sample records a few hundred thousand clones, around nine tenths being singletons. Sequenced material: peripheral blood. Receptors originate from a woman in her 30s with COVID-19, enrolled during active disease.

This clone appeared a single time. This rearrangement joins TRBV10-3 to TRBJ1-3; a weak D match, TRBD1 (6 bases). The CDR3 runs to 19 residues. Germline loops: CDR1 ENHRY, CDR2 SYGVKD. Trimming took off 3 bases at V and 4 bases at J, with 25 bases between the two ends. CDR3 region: CAISEHQDYTGRVGNTIYF. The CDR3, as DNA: TGTGCCATCAGTGAACACCAGGACTACACAGGGAGGGTAGGAAACACCATATATTTT.

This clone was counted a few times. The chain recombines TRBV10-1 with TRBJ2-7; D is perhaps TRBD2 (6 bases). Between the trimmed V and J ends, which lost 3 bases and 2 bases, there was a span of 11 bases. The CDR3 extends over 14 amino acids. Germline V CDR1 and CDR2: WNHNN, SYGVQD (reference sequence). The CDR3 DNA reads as TGCGCCAGCAGTGATGGTAGCGGAGCCTACGAGCAGTACTTC. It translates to CASSDGSGAYEQYF.

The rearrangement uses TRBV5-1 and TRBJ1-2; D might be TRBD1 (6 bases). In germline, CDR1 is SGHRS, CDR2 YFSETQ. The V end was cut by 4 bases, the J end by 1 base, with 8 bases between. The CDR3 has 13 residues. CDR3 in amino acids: CASSPDSNYGYTF. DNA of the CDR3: TGCGCCAGCAGCCCGGACAGTAACTATGGCTACACCTTC.

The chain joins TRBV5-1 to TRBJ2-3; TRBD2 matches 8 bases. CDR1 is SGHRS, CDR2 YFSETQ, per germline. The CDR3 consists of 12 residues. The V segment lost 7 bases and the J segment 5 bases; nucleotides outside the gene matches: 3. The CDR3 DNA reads TGCGCCAGCCGTCGGGAGGGAGATACGCAGTATTTT. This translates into CASRREGDTQYF. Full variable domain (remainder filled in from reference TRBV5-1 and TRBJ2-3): KAGVTQTPRYLIKTRGQQVTLSCSPISGHRSVSWYQQTPGQGLQFLFEYFSETQRNKGNFPGRFSGRQFSNSRSEMNVSTLELGDSALYLCASRREGDTQYFGPGTRLTVL.

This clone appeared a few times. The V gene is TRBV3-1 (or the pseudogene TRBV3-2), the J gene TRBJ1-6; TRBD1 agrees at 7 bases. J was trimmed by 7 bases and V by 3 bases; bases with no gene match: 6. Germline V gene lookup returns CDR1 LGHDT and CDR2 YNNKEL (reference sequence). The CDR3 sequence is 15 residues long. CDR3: CASSHPQGSNSPLHF. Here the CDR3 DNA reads TGTGCCAGCAGCCACCCACAGGGGTCGAATTCACCCCTCCACTTT.

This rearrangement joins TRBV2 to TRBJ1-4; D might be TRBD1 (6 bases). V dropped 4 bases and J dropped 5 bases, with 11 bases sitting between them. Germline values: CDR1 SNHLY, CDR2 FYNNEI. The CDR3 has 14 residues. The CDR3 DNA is TGTGCCAGCAGTGCCGGGACACAGAATGAAAAACTGTTTTTT. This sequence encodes CASSAGTQNEKLFF.

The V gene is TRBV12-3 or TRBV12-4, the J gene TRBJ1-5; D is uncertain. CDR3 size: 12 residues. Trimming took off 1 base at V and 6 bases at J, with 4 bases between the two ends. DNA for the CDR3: TGTGCCAGCAGTTTAGATCGTCAGCCCCAGCATTTT. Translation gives CASSLDRQPQHF.

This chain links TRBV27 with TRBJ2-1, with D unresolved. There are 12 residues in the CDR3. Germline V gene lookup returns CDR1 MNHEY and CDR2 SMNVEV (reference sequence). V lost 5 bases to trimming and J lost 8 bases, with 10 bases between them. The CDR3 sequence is CASSPTRDEQFF. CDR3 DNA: TGTGCCAGCAGTCCAACCCGGGATGAGCAGTTCTTC.

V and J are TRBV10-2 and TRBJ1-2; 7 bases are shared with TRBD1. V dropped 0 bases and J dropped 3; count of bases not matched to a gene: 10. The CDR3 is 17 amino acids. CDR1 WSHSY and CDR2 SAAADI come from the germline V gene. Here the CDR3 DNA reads TGCGCCAGCAGTGAGTCATTCCCCGGGACAGCTGACTATGGCTACACCTTC. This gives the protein CASSESFPGTADYGYTF.

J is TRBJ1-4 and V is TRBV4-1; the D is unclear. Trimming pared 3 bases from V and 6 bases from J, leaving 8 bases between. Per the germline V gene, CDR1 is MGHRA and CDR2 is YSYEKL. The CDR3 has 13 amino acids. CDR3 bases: TGCGCCAGCAGCCAGAGTCCCCATGAAAAACTGTTTTTT. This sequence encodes CASSQSPHEKLFF.

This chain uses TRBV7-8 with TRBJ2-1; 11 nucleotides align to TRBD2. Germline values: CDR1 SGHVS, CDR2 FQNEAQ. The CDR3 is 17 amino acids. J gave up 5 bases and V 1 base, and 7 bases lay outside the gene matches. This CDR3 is CASSLVFGTSGHNEQFF. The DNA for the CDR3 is TGTGCCAGCAGCTTAGTATTCGGGACTAGCGGACACAATGAGCAGTTCTTC.

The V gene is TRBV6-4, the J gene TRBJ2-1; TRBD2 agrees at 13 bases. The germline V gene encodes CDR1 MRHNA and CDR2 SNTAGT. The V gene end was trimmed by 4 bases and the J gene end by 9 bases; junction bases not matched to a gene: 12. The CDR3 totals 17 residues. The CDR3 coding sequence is TGTGCCAGCAGTGGCCCCGGCGGACTAGCGGGAGTTGTTGAGCAGTTCTTC. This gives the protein CASSGPGGLAGVVEQFF.

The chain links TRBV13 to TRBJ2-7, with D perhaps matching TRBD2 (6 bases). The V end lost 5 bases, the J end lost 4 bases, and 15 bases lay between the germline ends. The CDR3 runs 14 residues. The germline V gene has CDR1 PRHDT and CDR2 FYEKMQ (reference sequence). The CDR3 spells CASSLRDFRYEQYF. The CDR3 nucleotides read TGTGCCAGCAGCCTCCGGGACTTTCGATACGAGCAGTACTTC.

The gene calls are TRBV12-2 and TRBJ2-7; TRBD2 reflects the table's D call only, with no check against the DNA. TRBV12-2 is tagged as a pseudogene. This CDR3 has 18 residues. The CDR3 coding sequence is TGTGCAAGTCGCCAAAACACCCCAGGGACTAGCGGGTCCTCCGAGCAGTACTTC. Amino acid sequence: CASRQNTPGTSGSSEQYF.

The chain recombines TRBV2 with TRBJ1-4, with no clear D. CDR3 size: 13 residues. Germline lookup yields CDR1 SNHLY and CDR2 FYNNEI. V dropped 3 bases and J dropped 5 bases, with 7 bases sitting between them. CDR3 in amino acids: CASSDAQNEKLFF. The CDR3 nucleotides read TGTGCCAGCAGTGATGCCCAGAATGAAAAACTGTTTTTT.

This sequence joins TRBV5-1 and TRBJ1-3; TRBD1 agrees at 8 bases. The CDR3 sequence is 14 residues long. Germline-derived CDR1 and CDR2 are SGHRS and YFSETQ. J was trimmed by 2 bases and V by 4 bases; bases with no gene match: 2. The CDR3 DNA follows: TGCGCCAGCAGCATGGACAGGGCTGGAAACACCATATATTTT. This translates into CASSMDRAGNTIYF.

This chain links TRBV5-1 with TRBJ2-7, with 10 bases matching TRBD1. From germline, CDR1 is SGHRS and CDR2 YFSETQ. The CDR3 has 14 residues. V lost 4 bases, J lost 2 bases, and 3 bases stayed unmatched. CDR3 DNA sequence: TGCGCCAGCAGCGAGGGACAGGGGCCCTACGAGCAGTACTTC. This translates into CASSEGQGPYEQYF.

In DNA, the CDR3 is TGTGCCAGCAGCCTTGGACTAGCTTCCCGCGAGCAGTTCTTC. Translating gives CASSLGLASREQFF. The V gene is TRBV11-1, the J gene TRBJ2-1, with 8 bases fitting TRBD2. J gave up 10 bases and V 5 bases, and 10 bases lay outside the gene matches. CDR1 SGHAT and CDR2 FQDESV come from the germline V gene (reference sequence). CDR3 length equals 14 residues.

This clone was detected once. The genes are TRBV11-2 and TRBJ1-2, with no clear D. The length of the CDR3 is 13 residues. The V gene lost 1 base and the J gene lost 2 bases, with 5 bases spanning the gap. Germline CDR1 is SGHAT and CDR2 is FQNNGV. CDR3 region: CASSLAGNYGYTF. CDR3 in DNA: TGTGCCAGCAGCTTAGCGGGGAACTATGGCTACACCTTC.

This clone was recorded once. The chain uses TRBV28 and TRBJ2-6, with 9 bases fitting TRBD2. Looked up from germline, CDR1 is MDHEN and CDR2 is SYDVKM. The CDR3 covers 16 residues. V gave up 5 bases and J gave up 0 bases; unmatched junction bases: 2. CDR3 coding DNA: TGTGCCAGCAGTCCTAGCGGGACCTCTGGGGCCAACGTCCTGACTTTC. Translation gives CASSPSGTSGANVLTF.

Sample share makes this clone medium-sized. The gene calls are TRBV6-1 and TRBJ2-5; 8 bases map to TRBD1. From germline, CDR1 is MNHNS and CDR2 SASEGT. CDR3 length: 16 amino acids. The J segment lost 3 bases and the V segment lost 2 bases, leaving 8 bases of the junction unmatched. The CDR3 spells CASSETPGTGKETQYF. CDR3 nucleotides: TGTGCCAGCAGTGAAACCCCTGGGACAGGAAAAGAGACCCAGTACTTC.

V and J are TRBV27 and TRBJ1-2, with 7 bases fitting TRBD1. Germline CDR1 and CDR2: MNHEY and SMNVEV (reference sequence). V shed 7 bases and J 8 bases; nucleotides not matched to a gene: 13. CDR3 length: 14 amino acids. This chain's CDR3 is CASTHLQGRGGYTF. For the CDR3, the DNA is TGTGCCAGCACCCATCTACAGGGGCGGGGCGGCTACACCTTC.

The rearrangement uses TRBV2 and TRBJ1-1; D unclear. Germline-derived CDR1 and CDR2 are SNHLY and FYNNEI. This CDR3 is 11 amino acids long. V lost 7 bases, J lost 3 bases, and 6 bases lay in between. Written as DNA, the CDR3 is TGTGCCAGCATTCGGGACACTGAAGCTTTCTTT. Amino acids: CASIRDTEAFF.

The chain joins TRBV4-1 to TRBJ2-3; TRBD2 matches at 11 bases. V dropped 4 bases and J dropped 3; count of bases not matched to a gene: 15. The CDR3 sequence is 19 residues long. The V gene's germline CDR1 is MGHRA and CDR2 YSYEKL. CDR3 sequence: CASSPFGLAGGLRTDTQYF. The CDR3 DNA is TGCGCCAGCAGCCCCTTTGGGCTAGCGGGAGGATTGAGAACAGATACGCAGTATTTT.

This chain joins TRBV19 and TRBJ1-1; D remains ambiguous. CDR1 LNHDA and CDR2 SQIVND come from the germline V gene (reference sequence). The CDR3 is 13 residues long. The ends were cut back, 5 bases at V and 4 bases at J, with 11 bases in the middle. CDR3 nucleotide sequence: TGTGCCAGTAGTGTATTCGAGGCCACTGAAGCTTTCTTT. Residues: CASSVFEATEAFF. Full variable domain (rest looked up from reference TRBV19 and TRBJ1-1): DGGITQSPKYLFRKEGQNVTLSCEQNLNHDAMYWYRQDPGQGLRLIYYSQIVNDFQKGDIAEGYSVSREKKESFPLTVTSAQKNPTAFYLCASSVFEATEAFFGQGTRLTVV.

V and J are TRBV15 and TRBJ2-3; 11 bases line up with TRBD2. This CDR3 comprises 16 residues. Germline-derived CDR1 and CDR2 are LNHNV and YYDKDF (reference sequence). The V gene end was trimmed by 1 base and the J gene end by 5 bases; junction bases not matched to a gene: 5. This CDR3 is CATSRATSGVRDTQYF. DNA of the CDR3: TGTGCCACCAGCAGAGCGACTAGCGGGGTCCGAGATACGCAGTATTTT.

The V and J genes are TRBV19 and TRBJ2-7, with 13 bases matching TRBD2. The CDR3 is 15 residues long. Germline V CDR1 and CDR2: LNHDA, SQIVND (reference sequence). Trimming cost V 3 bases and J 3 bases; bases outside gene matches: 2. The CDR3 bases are TGTGCCAGTAGTATCCGGACTAGCGGGAGCTACGAGCAGTACTTC. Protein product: CASSIRTSGSYEQYF.

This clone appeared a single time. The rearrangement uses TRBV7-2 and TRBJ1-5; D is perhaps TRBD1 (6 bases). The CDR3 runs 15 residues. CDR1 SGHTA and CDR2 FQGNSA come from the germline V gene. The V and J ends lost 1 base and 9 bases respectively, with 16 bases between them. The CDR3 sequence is CASSLGTGKGPPQHF. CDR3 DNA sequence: TGTGCCAGCAGCTTAGGAACAGGGAAGGGTCCGCCCCAGCATTTT.

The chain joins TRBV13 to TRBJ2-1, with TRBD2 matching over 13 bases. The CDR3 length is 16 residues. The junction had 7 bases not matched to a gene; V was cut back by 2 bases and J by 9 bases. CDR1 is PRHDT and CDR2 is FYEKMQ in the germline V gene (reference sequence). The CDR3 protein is CASSLLTSGRAGEQFF. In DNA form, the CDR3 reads TGTGCCAGCAGCTTACTAACTAGCGGGAGGGCCGGTGAGCAGTTCTTC.

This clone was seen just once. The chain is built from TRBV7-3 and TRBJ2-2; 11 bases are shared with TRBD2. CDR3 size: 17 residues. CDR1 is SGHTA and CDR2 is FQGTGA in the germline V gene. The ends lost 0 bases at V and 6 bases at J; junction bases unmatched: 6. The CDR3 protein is CASSLTASGRKSGELFF. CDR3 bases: TGTGCCAGCAGCTTAACGGCTAGCGGGAGGAAGTCCGGGGAGCTGTTTTTT.

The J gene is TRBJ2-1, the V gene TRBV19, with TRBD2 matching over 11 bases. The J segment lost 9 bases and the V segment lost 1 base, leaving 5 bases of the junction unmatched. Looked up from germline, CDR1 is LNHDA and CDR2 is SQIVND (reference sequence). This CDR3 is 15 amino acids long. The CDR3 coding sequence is TGTGCCAGTAGTATAGTAGCGGGAGGGCGGGGTGAGCAGTTCTTC. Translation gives CASSIVAGGRGEQFF.

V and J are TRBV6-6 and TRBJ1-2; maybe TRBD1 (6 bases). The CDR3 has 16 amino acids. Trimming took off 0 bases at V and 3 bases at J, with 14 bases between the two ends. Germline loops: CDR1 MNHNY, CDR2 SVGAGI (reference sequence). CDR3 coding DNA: TGTGCCAGCAGTTACTCGGGTACAGGGAAACACTATGGCTACACCTTC. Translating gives CASSYSGTGKHYGYTF.